This entry features one T cell receptor (beta chain) sequence. This receptor's antigen is unknown. Base qualities are not provided; no much larger clone lies one nucleotide away. From the cysteine up to the phenylalanine, the CDR3 has a length of 14 residues. Only the CDR3 part of the read is kept: 42 bases, read in frame from the first base. Trimming removed 1 base from V and 1 base from J, leaving 7 bases between the germline ends. In the germline V gene, CDR1 corresponds to ENHRY and CDR2 to SYGVKD. The sample belongs to a study of blood T cell repertoires in COVID-19 (dated by TCRdb to about 2020). Notes on the research overall: Samples from collaborators originated in the United States, Italy and Spain and spanned both the acute and convalescent phases of COVID-19. The repertoires were released in a freely available public database meant as a resource for research on the immune response to SARS-CoV-2. The prospective study material was composed of cDNA or gDNA derived from T cells, B-cell-depleted T cells, or PBMCs. Where available, HLA class I and class II types were taken from metadata supplied by the sample provider and were not determined by assay-based typing. Subjects who had been exposed to COVID-19, were actively infected with it, or had recovered from it provided the deeply sampled blood TCRbeta repertoires that made up the dataset. A de-identified subject ID, COVID-19 status, age in years and sex were almost always included in the sample metadata. Samples were obtained from the ongoing ImmuneRACE study (first 160 participants) and from over 1,000 subjects provided by 6 global collaborators. The paper's findings and limits, for the study overall: The amount of clinical and demographic metadata varied by source and participant and was provided uncurated.

Samples from volunteer blood donors who had recovered from COVID-19 were contributed by a second Seattle source. The collaborating institutions used their own protocols to collect whole blood in K2EDTA tubes. For TCRbeta analysis, collaborators shipped samples in one of three forms: frozen whole blood, isolated PBMCs, or DNA extracted from either of those sample types. TCRbeta CDR3 regions were amplified from genomic DNA by means of the immunoSEQ Assay, a bias-controlled multiplex PCR. The authors processed their data as follows. Within the assay, amplification of reference gene primers was used to estimate how many nucleated cells each sample contained. To quantify the absolute abundance of each unique TCRbeta CDR3 rearrangement, sequence reads were collapsed and filtered. For each sample, productive Simpson clonality was calculated by taking the square root of Simpson's diversity index across productive rearrangements. The source is immuneACCESS, and TCRdb retained only in-frame sequences with V and J called. Part of the clones is not carried over; for the studies checked, unresolved V genes explain less than half of this, and the remainder is unexplained. The D gene and trimming were derived from the DNA, and the V and J assignments and clone size from that table. For this sample the table gives under 250,000 clones, of which approximately 81% were detected only once. In total, the top ten clones hold around 3% of the sample.

Specimen: peripheral blood. This TCR was sampled from a man aged 45-65 years who had recovered from COVID-19. The chain links TRBV10-3 with TRBJ1-2, with no confident D gene call. The DNA reads as follows: TGTGCCATCAGTGAGTTCACTCTTAACTATGGCTACACCTTC. This translates into CAISEFTLNYGYTF.